A single T cell receptor beta chain is shown here with its context. Deletions cut 6 bases from V and 5 bases from J, with 7 bases between. In germline, CDR1 is MNHEY, CDR2 SVGAGI. The CDR3 contains 11 residues. Sequencing was performed with immunoSEQ multiplex PCR; in TCRdb, only in-frame clones are kept and a portion is missing. The sample yields around 260,000 clones, about 86% seen once. This entry is derived from a study of blood T cell repertoires in COVID-19. Specimen: peripheral blood. This TCR came from a man aged 25-40 years with active or convalescent COVID-19. The chain recombines TRBV6-5 with TRBJ1-1, with a tentative D call TRBD1 (5 bases). CDR3 loop: CASRGVTEAFF. CDR3 coding DNA: TGTGCCAGCAGAGGGGTTACTGAAGCTTTCTTT.